A single TCR beta chain is shown here with its context. The antigen is undetermined. In germline, CDR1 is MNHEY, CDR2 SVGAGI. V was cut by 5 bases and J by 11 bases, with 15 bases left in between. The CDR3 covers 12 residues. The record originates from a study of T cell responses to AZD1222 COVID-19 vaccine. Points from the study as a whole: Dominant at 160-218 and 743-854, vaccine-associated CD4 TCRs also spanned spike.

Here immunoSEQ multiplex PCR was the method, and the copy in TCRdb shows in-frame clones only, minus some. The sample includes tens of thousands of clones, approximately 90% of them seen just once. The rearrangement joins TRBV6-5 to TRBJ1-2; D call uncertain. Sequenced material: peripheral blood, taken on day 0 of MenACWY control vaccination. This clonotype was sampled from an adult in good health. The CDR3 sequence is CASSPRLDEYTF. CDR3 nucleotides: TGTGCCAGCAGTCCGCGCCTCGACGAGTACACCTTC.